The subject of this entry is one TCR beta chain. This record comes from a study of T cell changes during pregnancy in multiple sclerosis. The method was immunoSEQ multiplex PCR; TCRdb's version includes in-frame clones alone and lacks a portion of them. The table has about 72,000 clones, 80% to 95% seen once; the top ten hold 1.5% to 2%. The sample in question was peripheral blood, obtained in the first trimester of pregnancy. The TCR originated in a female donor in good health, enrolled as a control in a pregnancy study.

The CDR3 DNA is TGTGCCAGCAGTTACTTGGGACAGGGAAAGAATGAGCAGTTCTTC. Residues: CASSYLGQGKNEQFF. The gene calls are TRBV6-5 and TRBJ2-1; TRBD1 matches at 9 bases. V shed 1 base, J shed 7 bases, and the junction held 5 bases outside the gene matches. Germline V gives CDR1 MNHEY, CDR2 SVGAGI. The length of the CDR3 is 15 residues.